This T cell receptor beta chain was identified in a study of T cell repertoires in cytomegalovirus infection. Overall study: Epitope selection comprised recently identified HLA-C-restricted CMV epitopes and well-studied HLA-B-restricted CMV epitopes. Based on public TCR beta signatures, there were indications of CMV infection and of a matching HLA type.

A note on this clonotype: Its antigen is still unknown.

One entry per CDR3 protein, called by TCRdb with MiXCR from the reads. This sample has about 500,000 distinct CDR3 sequences, with roughly a third found just once. V lost 7 bases and J lost 7, with 8 bases in between. The CDR3 is 11 residues long. In germline, CDR1 is MNHEY, CDR2 SVGEGT. The sequence was obtained from a human donor in good health (CMV status not recorded). Some clones in this sample may be carry-over from other donors' samples. The chain employs TRBV6-2 or TRBV6-3 and TRBJ2-1; D unclear. The material was cultured PBMCs, obtained from culture after CMV antigen stimulation. The CDR3 nucleotides read TGTGCCAGCACCACGCGGAATGAGCAGTTCTTC. This codes for CASTTRNEQFF.